What follows are 7 T cell receptor beta chains derived from one specimen sequenced in a study of blood T cell repertoires in COVID-19. The protocol was immunoSEQ multiplex PCR, while the TCRdb copy is restricted to in-frame clones and leaves out a portion. Altogether 130,000 to 150,000 clones are present, 88% being singletons, with the ten largest covering 1.2%. Sample: PBMCs or T cells enriched from blood (not recorded which). The receptors were gathered from a woman in her 30s with acute COVID-19.

This clone was picked up one time. V is TRBV5-4 and J is TRBJ2-7, with D possibly being TRBD1 (5 bases). The germline V gene has CDR1 SGHNT and CDR2 YYREEE (reference sequence). The CDR3 is 12 amino acids. Between the trimmed V and J ends, which lost 1 base and 6 bases, there was a span of 8 bases. This CDR3 is CASSLSTGEQYF. The CDR3 region has the DNA TGTGCCAGCAGCTTGTCAACAGGCGAGCAGTACTTC.

The chain has TRBV6-2 or TRBV6-3 and TRBJ2-3; D might be TRBD1 (5 bases). The V gene's germline CDR1 is MNHEY and CDR2 SVGEGT. The CDR3 has 14 amino acids. V was cut by 2 bases and J by 4 bases, with 10 bases left in between. This CDR3 reads CASSYQGSPDTQYF. Written as DNA, the CDR3 is TGTGCCAGCAGTTACCAGGGTTCGCCAGATACGCAGTATTTT.

The rearrangement links TRBV2 to TRBJ1-4; 7 bases are a match to TRBD1. Germline loops: CDR1 SNHLY, CDR2 FYNNEI. The V and J ends lost 4 bases and 12 bases, in that order; junction bases with no gene match: 8. The CDR3 has 13 residues. In DNA form, the CDR3 reads TGTGCCAGCAGTGGGGACAGAACCGGAGAACTGTTTTTT. It yields the protein CASSGDRTGELFF.

The rearrangement joins TRBV5-6 to TRBJ2-1; a weak D match, TRBD1 (5 bases). CDR1 is SGHDT, CDR2 YYEEEE, per germline. CDR3 length equals 16 residues. V lost 0 bases and J 0 bases, leaving 10 bases between the germline ends. CDR3 protein: CASSLVATVSYNEQFF. CDR3 DNA: TGTGCCAGCAGCTTGGTTGCGACAGTCTCCTACAATGAGCAGTTCTTC.

The rearrangement links TRBV5-8 to TRBJ1-2, with D possibly matching TRBD1 (6 bases). V lost 6 bases, J lost 4 bases, and 13 bases lay in between. Germline V gene sequence: CDR1 SGHTS, CDR2 YDEGEE. The CDR3 extends over 13 amino acids. CDR3 sequence: CASNPGTFYGYTF. The CDR3 coding sequence is TGTGCCAGCAACCCCGGGACATTCTATGGCTACACCTTC. Complete variable domain (other parts from reference TRBV5-8 and TRBJ1-2): EAGVTQSPTHLIKTRGQQATLRCSPISGHTSVYWYQQALGLGLQFLLWYDEGEERNRGNFPPRFSGRQFPNYSSELNVNALELEDSALYLCASNPGTFYGYTFGSGTRLTVV.

J is TRBJ2-3 and V is TRBV4-3, with 10 bases matching TRBD2. Looked up from germline, CDR1 is LGHNA and CDR2 is YSLEER. V gave up 5 bases and J gave up 4 bases; unmatched junction bases: 6. The CDR3 consists of 15 residues. CDR3 coding DNA: TGCGCCAGCAGCGGTCTAGCGGGGGCGGCAGATACGCAGTATTTT. Protein: CASSGLAGAADTQYF.

J is TRBJ2-7 and V is TRBV19; 9 nucleotides align to TRBD1. V was clipped by 6 bases and J by 3 bases; unmatched bases: 9. Germline values: CDR1 LNHDA, CDR2 SQIVND (reference sequence). The CDR3 length is 15 residues. The CDR3 DNA sequence: TGTGCCAGTAGACGCGGGACAGGGAACCTCTACGAGCAGTACTTC. It specifies CASRRGTGNLYEQYF.